Given below is one T cell receptor beta chain in context. This specimen belongs to a study of control samples from healthy donors and cancer patients. Data came from immunoSEQ multiplex PCR; TCRdb stores just in-frame clones and leaves some out. The table shows about 140,000 clones, with around 90% occurring only once. The CDR3 consists of 16 residues. Trimming removed 2 bases from V and 3 bases from J, with 17 bases in between. Germline CDR1 is SGHRS and CDR2 is YFSETQ. The chain combines TRBV5-1 with TRBJ1-2; D perhaps matches TRBD1 (6 bases). The source is a man aged 18 to 30 in good health. The specimen was blood. CDR3 sequence reads: CASSLLTGNKDYGYTF. The DNA of the CDR3 is TGCGCCAGCAGCTTACTTACAGGGAATAAGGACTATGGCTACACCTTC. Together with reference TRBV5-1 and TRBJ1-2, the CDR3 gives the full variable domain: KAGVTQTPRYLIKTRGQQVTLSCSPISGHRSVSWYQQTPGQGLQFLFEYFSETQRNKGNFPGRFSGRQFSNSRSEMNVSTLELGDSALYLCASSLLTGNKDYGYTFGSGTRLTVV.